One and the same sample provided the 7 T cell receptor beta chains below, sequenced in a study of Ad26.COV2.S vaccination and SARS-CoV-2 variants. Treatment reported: around 19 received Ad26.COV2.S at low or high dose, single or two shots; several received placebo; per-sample allocation not given. Day 63 after the first vaccine or placebo injection was the time point for sampling. TCRdb's copy holds only in-frame clones and misses some; the assay was immunoSEQ multiplex PCR. The sample yields approximately 500,000 clones, approximately 88% seen once. The sample consisted of peripheral blood, taken in a trial of Ad26.COV2.S vaccine versus placebo. The source of these receptors is a person aged 18 to 65 who received the Ad26.COV2.S COVID-19 vaccine or a placebo.

The rearrangement joins TRBV28 to TRBJ2-7; the D gene could be TRBD1 or TRBD2 (5 bases each). Germline lookup yields CDR1 MDHEN and CDR2 SYDVKM. V was cut by 8 bases and J by 0 bases, with 14 bases left in between. This CDR3 spans 14 amino acids. For the CDR3, the DNA is TGTGCCAGCGGCCTTACCGGGACCTCCTACGAGCAGTACTTC. Its protein product is CASGLTGTSYEQYF.

About this clone: The junction does not match germline at one end; this may be a read error. This sequence joins TRBV10-3 and TRBJ2-7; D might be TRBD2 (6 bases). CDR3 size: 15 residues. The germline V gene has CDR1 ENHRY and CDR2 SYGVKD. The CDR3 reads CAIRPRDSSSFEQYF. DNA of the CDR3: TGTGCCATCAGGCCCCGGGACTCCTCCTCCTTCGAGCAGTACTTC.

The gene calls are TRBV28 and TRBJ1-1; D gene unclear. CDR1 and CDR2 (germline): MDHEN, SYDVKM. The ends were cut back, 11 bases at V and 1 base at J, with 14 bases in the middle. This CDR3 spans 13 amino acids. The DNA of the CDR3 is TGTGCCGGCCGAGACGGACCGAACACTGAAGCTTTCTTT. Translated, it gives CAGRDGPNTEAFF.

The chain recombines TRBV7-3 with TRBJ2-2; 9 bases line up with TRBD1. CDR3 length: 16 amino acids. CDR1 is SGHTA, CDR2 FQGTGA, per germline. Trimming at V came to 4 bases and at J to 1 base, leaving 4 bases not matched to a gene. CDR3 residues: CASSSAGQGNTGELFF. CDR3 nucleotide sequence: TGTGCCAGCAGCTCGGCGGGACAGGGGAACACCGGGGAGCTGTTTTTT.

This sequence joins TRBV24-1 and TRBJ2-3, with D possibly being TRBD1 or TRBD2 (5 bases each). V shed 3 bases and J shed 4 bases, with 19 bases lying between them. The CDR3 has 17 amino acids. Germline V gene data show CDR1 as KGHDR and CDR2 as SFDVKD. The CDR3 region has the DNA TGTGCCACCAGTGATCCCTGGTCCAAGAGGGGCCCAGATACGCAGTATTTT. Translation: CATSDPWSKRGPDTQYF.

This rearrangement joins TRBV5-4 to TRBJ2-1; 9 nucleotides align to TRBD2. Germline CDR1 is SGHNT and CDR2 is YYREEE (reference sequence). The CDR3 is 14 amino acids. Unmatched junction bases numbered 2, after V lost 2 bases and J lost 5 bases. CDR3 nucleotide sequence: TGTGCCAGCAGCTTCGGCGGGAGGGACAATGAGCAGTTCTTC. Protein sequence: CASSFGGRDNEQFF.

The chain joins TRBV9 to TRBJ2-3, with D perhaps TRBD2 (5 bases). CDR3 size: 15 residues. The germline V and J ends were trimmed by 6 bases and 0 bases, with 14 bases remaining between them. CDR1 is SGDLS, CDR2 YYNGEE, per germline. The CDR3 reads CASTVRGFSTDTQYF. As DNA, the CDR3 is TGTGCCAGCACCGTCCGGGGATTCAGCACAGATACGCAGTATTTT.